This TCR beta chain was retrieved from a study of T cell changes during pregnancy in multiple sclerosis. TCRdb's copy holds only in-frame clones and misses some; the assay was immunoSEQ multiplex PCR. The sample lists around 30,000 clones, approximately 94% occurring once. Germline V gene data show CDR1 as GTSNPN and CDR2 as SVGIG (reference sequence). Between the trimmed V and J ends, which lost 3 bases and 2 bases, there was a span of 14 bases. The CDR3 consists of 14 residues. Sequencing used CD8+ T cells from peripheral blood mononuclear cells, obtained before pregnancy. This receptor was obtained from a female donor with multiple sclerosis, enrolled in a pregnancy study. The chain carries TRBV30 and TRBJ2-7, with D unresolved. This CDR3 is CAWSSSTDTYEQYF. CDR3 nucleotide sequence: TGTGCCTGGAGCTCCTCTACCGACACCTACGAGCAGTACTTC.